This T cell receptor (beta chain) was identified during a study of cytotoxic CD8 clonotypes in ibrutinib-treated CLL. Sequencing was designed to attain a depth spanning 1 in 200,000 to 1 in 1 million T cells. Some clones are missing from TCRdb's copy, which holds only in-frame ones; the method was immunoSEQ multiplex PCR. The sample lists about 140,000 clones, 60% to 80% occurring once. Trimming stripped 0 bases from V and 6 bases from J, with 18 bases between. Germline-derived CDR1 and CDR2 are SGHVS and FQNEAQ. There are 16 residues in the CDR3. Cryopreserved PBMCs provided 1.5 to 2 micrograms of genomic DNA for the TCR beta libraries.

The starting material was PBMCs, obtained after 12 months of ibrutinib treatment. The receptor comes from a human donor with chronic lymphocytic leukemia. V usage is TRBV7-8 and J usage is TRBJ2-7, with D unresolved. The CDR3 here is CASSLAGNHVRSEQYF. CDR3 coding DNA: TGTGCCAGCAGCTTAGCGGGTAACCATGTAAGAAGCGAGCAGTACTTC.